One and the same sample provided the 18 T cell receptor beta chains below, sequenced in a study of shared clonotypes between healthy human individuals (dated by TCRdb to the early 2020s). Libraries were made using the immunoSEQ multiplex PCR assay. Here the immuneACCESS table is served through TCRdb, limited to in-frame sequences with V and J called. Missing clones are a known gap in these copies; in checked studies unresolved V genes cover under half, and the rest lacks a known reason. The sample table contains about 1.5 million clones; only one count was recorded for nearly 99% of them. The ten largest make up roughly 0.45% of the sample. The material sequenced was naive CD4+ T cells sorted from blood. Interpreted using the paper, the cell subset or site label stands for: CD45RA+ positively selected. These receptors were taken from a man aged 30-40 years in good health.

This chain uses TRBV7-9 with TRBJ2-7; D gene uncertain. V dropped 6 bases and J dropped 4 bases, with 13 bases sitting between them. CDR1 is SEHNR and CDR2 is FQNEAQ in the germline V gene (reference sequence). The CDR3 is made up of 13 amino acids. This CDR3 reads CASSHSGEYEQYF. The CDR3 DNA follows: TGTGCCAGCAGTCATTCTGGCGAGTACGAGCAGTACTTC. Full variable domain (outside the CDR3, taken from reference TRBV7-9 and TRBJ2-7): DTGVSQNPRHKITKRGQNVTFRCDPISEHNRLYWYRQTLGQGPEFLTYFQNEAQLEKSRLLSDRFSAERPKGSFSTLEIQRTEQGDSAMYLCASSHSGEYEQYFGPGTRLTVT.

On this clone: The same CDR3 arises from other DNA sequences in this sample as well. The CDR3 here is CASSPLEDYEQYF. CDR3 sequence (DNA): TGTGCCAGCTCACCACTCGAGGACTACGAGCAGTACTTC. This chain uses TRBV18 with TRBJ2-7; D ambiguous. The CDR3 covers 13 residues. Germline V gene sequence: CDR1 KGHSH, CDR2 LQKENI. The germline V and J ends were trimmed by 1 base and 3 bases, with 7 bases remaining between them.

The rearrangement joins TRBV11-2 to TRBJ2-2; tentatively, D is TRBD1 (6 bases). Trimming stripped 2 bases from V and 6 bases from J, with 13 bases between. The CDR3 sequence is 15 residues long. The germline V gene encodes CDR1 SGHAT and CDR2 FQNNGV. In nucleotides, the CDR3 is TGTGCCAGCAGCTTATTACAGGGCGGCGCCGGGGAGCTGTTTTTT. Amino acids: CASSLLQGGAGELFF.

The chain links TRBV5-1 to TRBJ2-5; D is undetermined. The length of the CDR3 is 13 residues. From germline, CDR1 is SGHRS and CDR2 YFSETQ. V was cut by 0 bases and J by 5 bases, with 8 bases left in between. The chain's CDR3 is CASSLGAKETQYF. The CDR3 DNA follows: TGCGCCAGCAGCTTGGGGGCGAAGGAGACCCAGTACTTC.

The V gene is TRBV28, the J gene TRBJ2-5; D not certain. V shed 3 bases and J shed 4 bases, with 12 bases lying between them. Germline V gene sequence: CDR1 MDHEN, CDR2 SYDVKM. The CDR3 has 14 amino acids. The CDR3 DNA is TGTGCCAGCAGTTTTAGTTGGAAAGGAGAGACCCAGTACTTC. Protein: CASSFSWKGETQYF.

V usage is TRBV5-1 and J usage is TRBJ1-4; 9 bases line up with TRBD1. The CDR3 extends over 16 amino acids. CDR1 and CDR2 (germline): SGHRS, YFSETQ. V dropped 4 bases and J dropped 7; count of bases not matched to a gene: 11. CDR3 nucleotide sequence: TGCGCCAGCAGCGCAACAACCGGGACAGGGCTTGAAAAACTGTTTTTT. Protein: CASSATTGTGLEKLFF.

This rearrangement joins TRBV15 to TRBJ2-7; 11 nucleotides align to TRBD2. Germline V lookup: CDR1 LNHNV, CDR2 YYDKDF (reference sequence). With V trimmed by 1 base and J by 5 bases, 7 bases remained unmatched. This CDR3 is 16 amino acids long. CDR3 amino acids: CATSRGRTSGFHEQYF. The CDR3 DNA sequence: TGTGCCACCAGCAGAGGCCGGACTAGCGGGTTCCACGAGCAGTACTTC.

J is TRBJ1-1 and V is TRBV6-1; D ambiguous. The V end lost 5 bases, the J end lost 5 bases, and 12 bases lay between the germline ends. The CDR3 is made up of 13 amino acids. Germline lookup yields CDR1 MNHNS and CDR2 SASEGT. Here the CDR3 reads CASSTEDVTEAFF. CDR3 nucleotide sequence: TGTGCCAGCAGTACGGAAGATGTAACTGAAGCTTTCTTT.

This rearrangement joins TRBV6-5 to TRBJ2-7; 8 bases map to TRBD2. This CDR3 region has 15 residues. CDR1 is MNHEY and CDR2 is SVGAGI in the germline V gene. V lost 2 bases, J lost 8 bases, and 11 bases stayed unmatched. The DNA for the CDR3 is TGTGCCAGCAGTTACGGGCTAGCGGGTTCTACGAAGCAGTACTTC. Translating it yields CASSYGLAGSTKQYF.

This clone was recorded only once. One end of the junction varies from germline; a read error may be responsible. The rearrangement uses TRBV7-7 and TRBJ2-1; D is undetermined. This CDR3 spans 14 amino acids. Germline CDR1 and CDR2: SSHAT and FNYEAQ (reference sequence). This CDR3 is CASSPAGLYNEQFF. The CDR3 DNA reads as TGTGCTAGCAGCCCCGCTGGCCTCTACAATGAGCAGTTCTTC.

This clone is a singleton in its sample. This sequence joins TRBV28 and TRBJ1-5, with a tentative D call TRBD1 (5 bases). The germline gives CDR1 MDHEN, CDR2 SYDVKM. Trimming shortened V by 4 bases and J by 5 bases, and 12 bases separated the two germline ends. The CDR3 consists of 14 residues. The CDR3 nucleotides read TGTGCCAGCAGTTCCCCCCGAGGGGATCAGCCCCAGCATTTT. Encoded protein: CASSSPRGDQPQHF.

The chain combines TRBV9 with TRBJ2-1; TRBD2 agrees at 16 bases. CDR1 is SGDLS, CDR2 YYNGEE, per germline. The CDR3 is 16 residues long. The V gene end was trimmed by 3 bases and the J gene end by 4 bases; junction bases not matched to a gene: 1. As DNA, the CDR3 is TGTGCCAGCAGCGCGGGACTAGCGGGAGGGTACAATGAGCAGTTCTTC. It specifies CASSAGLAGGYNEQFF.

The chain uses TRBV7-9 and TRBJ2-7, with 8 nucleotides matching TRBD1. Per germline, CDR1 SEHNR and CDR2 FQNEAQ (reference sequence). After removal of 7 bases from V and 4 bases from J, the junction contained 9 bases not matched to a gene. This CDR3 comprises 14 residues. Written as DNA, the CDR3 is TGTGCCAGCACCCCAGGCAGGGGGCTTTACGAGCAGTACTTC. It codes for CASTPGRGLYEQYF.

This chain uses TRBV7-5 with TRBJ2-7; the table's TRBD1 call for D was not verified on the DNA. TRBV7-5 is termed a pseudogene. This CDR3 contains 11 residues. CDR3 DNA: TGTGTCAGAAGATCAGGGTACCCTAAGTACTTC. Its translation is CVRRSGYPKYF.

The chain uses TRBV28 and TRBJ2-7; 7 positions agree with TRBD2. Germline lookup yields CDR1 MDHEN and CDR2 SYDVKM. V trimming: 2 bases; J trimming: 5 bases; junction bases outside the gene matches: 9. This CDR3 has 15 residues. The CDR3: CASSLAGRAGHEQYF. As DNA, the CDR3 is TGTGCCAGCAGTTTAGCGGGGAGGGCCGGCCACGAGCAGTACTTC.

The chain joins TRBV6-1 to TRBJ2-6, with D hard to call. The germline V gene encodes CDR1 MNHNS and CDR2 SASEGT. Trimming left V 2 bases short and J 0 bases short, with 5 bases between. The CDR3 totals 15 residues. CDR3 nucleotides: TGTGCCAGCAGTGAAACCCCCTCTGGGGCCAACGTCCTGACTTTC. It encodes CASSETPSGANVLTF.

The rearrangement uses TRBV27 and TRBJ2-6, with D possibly called TRBD1 or TRBD2 (5 bases each). Germline CDR1 reads MNHEY; CDR2 reads SMNVEV (reference sequence). Between the trimmed V and J ends, which lost 5 bases and 3 bases, there was a span of 8 bases. This CDR3 comprises 14 residues. The CDR3 here is CASSGGVGANVLTF. CDR3 DNA: TGTGCCAGCAGTGGGGGAGTTGGGGCCAACGTCCTGACTTTC.

V usage is TRBV30 and J usage is TRBJ2-7; D not certain. There are 12 residues in the CDR3. V was shortened by 3 bases and J by 0 bases, with 6 bases between the two germline ends. Per the germline V gene, CDR1 is GTSNPN and CDR2 is SVGIG (reference sequence). The CDR3 here is CAWRRSSYEQYF. For the CDR3, the DNA is TGTGCCTGGAGGCGGAGCTCCTACGAGCAGTACTTC.